The next 27 T cell receptor beta chains were all read from a single sample in a study of T cell repertoires in cytomegalovirus infection. TCRdb used MiXCR to reprocess the reads, holding one entry per CDR3 protein. The repertoire consists of about 680,000 distinct CDR3 sequences, with 20% to 30% occurring once and the leading ten covering approximately 8%. Sequenced material: CD8+ T cells from PBMCs. The receptor source for this set is a human donor in good health (CMV status not recorded). Some clones in this sample may be carry-over from other donors' samples.

This chain links TRBV7-9 with TRBJ2-1; 7 bases agree with TRBD2. Germline-derived CDR1 and CDR2 are SEHNR and FQNEAQ (reference sequence). The ends lost 5 bases at V and 4 bases at J; junction bases unmatched: 11. CDR3 length: 16 residues. The CDR3 DNA sequence: TGTGCCAGCAGCCCTAGGGGCCTAGCGGAGTACAATGAGCAGTTCTTC. Translating it yields CASSPRGLAEYNEQFF.

With regard to this clonotype: A read error may produce the germline difference seen at one junction end. The chain uses TRBV25-1 and TRBJ1-5; TRBD1 matches at 8 bases. In germline, CDR1 is MGHDK, CDR2 SYGVNS. The CDR3 covers 15 residues. CDR3 residues: CASSGTGYSNQSQHF. The CDR3 DNA reads as TGTGCCAGCAGTGGGACAGGGTATAGCAATCAGTCCCAGCATTTT.

This clonotype was counted only a few times. The chain combines TRBV20-1 with TRBJ2-7; TRBD1 matches 7 bases. V lost 2 bases, J lost 4 bases, and 8 bases stayed unmatched. CDR1 and CDR2 (germline): DFQATT, SNEGSKA (reference sequence). This CDR3 is built from 14 residues. In DNA, the CDR3 is TGCAGTGCTAGATCCAAGTCAGGGGGTTACGAGCAGTACGTC. It encodes CSARSKSGGYEQYV.

This clonotype was counted a few times. V gene TRBV4-1 combines with J gene TRBJ2-7; no reliable D call. Germline CDR1 is MGHRA and CDR2 is YSYEKL. The CDR3 spans 14 residues. V was pared by 1 base and J by 1 base, with 8 bases between. The DNA of the CDR3 is TGCGCCAGCAGCCAAGGGATGGAATCCTACGAGCAGTACTTC. Residues: CASSQGMESYEQYF.

As for this clonotype: A read error may produce the germline difference seen at one junction end. The V and J genes are TRBV7-6 and TRBJ2-2; D gene unclear. This CDR3 has 18 residues. Germline V gene data show CDR1 as SGHVS and CDR2 as FNYEAQ. CDR3 in amino acids: CASSTYPVGYKETEELFF. CDR3 in DNA: TGTGCTAGCAGCACGTATCCTGTGGGCTACAAAGAAACCGAGGAGCTGTTTTTT.

This clonotype came up a few times. V gene TRBV27 combines with J gene TRBJ2-7; 8 bases are shared with TRBD1. CDR1 MNHEY and CDR2 SMNVEV come from the germline V gene (reference sequence). With V trimmed by 5 bases and J by 0 bases, 9 bases remained unmatched. The CDR3 contains 16 residues. For the CDR3, the DNA is TGTGCCAGCAGTGGAAGACGACAGGGGCTCTCCTACGAGCAGTACTTC. Translation: CASSGRRQGLSYEQYF.

This clonotype was seen at least ten times. This chain connects TRBV7-2 to TRBJ1-1; 9 bases are a match to TRBD1. The V gene end was trimmed by 5 bases and the J gene end by 1 base; junction bases not matched to a gene: 5. Germline CDR1 reads SGHTA; CDR2 reads FQGNSA. This CDR3 spans 15 amino acids. The CDR3 sequence is CASSLGTGPNTEAFF. CDR3 nucleotide sequence: TGTGCCAGCAGCCTAGGGACAGGGCCGAACACTGAAGCTTTCTTT.

This clonotype was picked up many times. The genes are TRBV27 and TRBJ1-5; 7 nucleotides match TRBD1. CDR3 length: 15 amino acids. Germline lookup yields CDR1 MNHEY and CDR2 SMNVEV (reference sequence). The junction had 4 bases not matched to a gene; V was cut back by 5 bases and J by 0 bases. In nucleotides, the CDR3 is TGTGCCAGCAGTCCTAGGGGGCGTAGCAATCAGCCCCAGCATTTT. It codes for CASSPRGRSNQPQHF.

V gene TRBV28 combines with J gene TRBJ2-1; TRBD2 is a possible D gene (5 bases). Germline V gene sequence: CDR1 MDHEN, CDR2 SYDVKM. Trimming left V 1 base short and J 4 bases short, with 14 bases between. This CDR3 comprises 16 residues. The CDR3 reads CASSLSLGWTYNEQFF. The CDR3 nucleotides are TGTGCCAGCAGTTTATCACTAGGGTGGACTTACAATGAGCAGTTCTTC.

This clonotype was found many times. V gene TRBV28 combines with J gene TRBJ1-2; weak D call: TRBD1 (5 bases). Germline CDR1 reads MDHEN; CDR2 reads SYDVKM. V shed 7 bases and J shed 3 bases, with 15 bases lying between them. The CDR3 covers 14 residues. CDR3 amino acids: CASTTRWGDYGYTF. In nucleotides, the CDR3 is TGTGCCAGCACGACCCGGTGGGGGGACTATGGCTACACCTTC.

This clonotype was detected only a few times. This chain uses TRBV15 with TRBJ1-2, with D hard to call. Looked up from germline, CDR1 is LNHNV and CDR2 is YYDKDF (reference sequence). Trimming left V 4 bases short and J 6 bases short, with 12 bases between. The CDR3 spans 13 residues. CDR3 loop: CATSIVRHDGYTF. As DNA, the CDR3 is TGTGCCACCAGCATAGTACGGCATGATGGCTACACCTTC.

Only a few counts were recorded for this clonotype. This rearrangement joins TRBV28 to TRBJ2-2; no clear D gene. The CDR3 is 14 residues long. Germline CDR1 reads MDHEN; CDR2 reads SYDVKM. Between the trimmed V and J ends, which lost 7 bases and 0 bases, there was a span of 9 bases. The CDR3 DNA is TGTGCCAGCAAAAGAAGGTCGAACACCGGGGAGCTGTTTTTT. The encoded protein is CASKRRSNTGELFF.

A note on this clonotype: Just one base apart from a much larger clone, this may be a read error. The J gene is TRBJ2-1, the V gene TRBV7-8; possibly TRBD2 for D (5 bases). The germline gives CDR1 SGHVS, CDR2 FQNEAQ. The CDR3 length is 13 residues. The CDR3 nucleotides are TGTGTCAGCAGCACCAGACGGACTAATGAGCAGTTCTTC. Its protein product is CVSSTRRTNEQFF. Drawing the rest from reference TRBV7-8 and TRBJ2-1, the complete variable domain is GAGVSQSPRYKVAKRGQDVALRCDPISGHVSLFWYQQALGQGPEFLTYFQNEAQLDKSGLPSDRFFAERPEGSVSTLKIQRTQQEDSAVYLCVSSTRRTNEQFFGPGTRLTVL.

At least ten counts were recorded for this clonotype. The rearrangement uses TRBV7-2 and TRBJ2-7; D is unresolved. Trimming removed 2 bases from V and 4 bases from J, with 12 bases in between. The CDR3 is 14 residues long. Germline loops: CDR1 SGHTA, CDR2 FQGNSA. CDR3 sequence (DNA): TGTGCCAGCAGCTTAAACAGATACCCTTACGAGCAGTACTTC. Translation gives CASSLNRYPYEQYF.

The chain employs TRBV24-1 and TRBJ2-1; tentative D call: TRBD1 (6 bases). This CDR3 comprises 11 residues. Trimming removed 5 bases from V and 9 bases from J, with 7 bases in between. CDR1 is KGHDR, CDR2 SFDVKD, per germline. Written as DNA, the CDR3 is TGTGCCACCAGTGCACAGGGTGAGCAGTTCTTC. It yields the protein CATSAQGEQFF.

This clonotype was picked up a small number of times. V is TRBV2 and J is TRBJ2-7; the D gene is possibly TRBD1 (5 bases). Germline V gene data show CDR1 as SNHLY and CDR2 as FYNNEI. This CDR3 is built from 16 residues. Trimming shortened V by 4 bases and J by 0 bases, and 16 bases separated the two germline ends. CDR3 protein: CASSAIREKGSYEQYV. DNA of the CDR3: TGTGCCAGCAGTGCTATCAGGGAAAAAGGCTCCTACGAGCAGTACGTC.

This clonotype was observed a few times. The chain links TRBV27 to TRBJ1-1, with D unclear. The CDR3 spans 12 residues. Germline V gene data show CDR1 as MNHEY and CDR2 as SMNVEV (reference sequence). The CDR3 bases are TGTGCGGTCGCCGGGCCGAACACTGAAGCTTTCTTT. It codes for CAVAGPNTEAFF.

For this clonotype: A much bigger clone sits one base away, suggesting this may be a read error. The chain is built from TRBV7-8 and TRBJ2-1; D is uncertain. Germline CDR1 reads SGHVS; CDR2 reads FQNEAQ. V gave up 1 base and J gave up 2 bases, with 9 bases separating them. This CDR3 region has 15 residues. CDR3 sequence: CASSLDHLTYNEQFF. The CDR3 DNA is TGTGCCAGCAGCTTAGACCATTTGACCTACAATGAGCAGTTCTTC. The complete variable domain, with remaining parts taken from reference TRBV7-8 and TRBJ2-1, reads GAGVSQSPRYKVAKRGQDVALRCDPISGHVSLFWYQQALGQGPEFLTYFQNEAQLDKSGLPSDRFFAERPEGSVSTLKIQRTQQEDSAVYLCASSLDHLTYNEQFFGPGTRLTVL.

This clonotype was observed a handful of times. This chain links TRBV12-3 or TRBV12-4 with TRBJ2-1; tentatively, D is TRBD1 (6 bases). The CDR3 sequence is 15 residues long. V was pared by 6 bases and J by 4 bases, with 16 bases between. The CDR3 bases are TGTGCCAGCAGCAAACAGGGCCACTCGTACAATGAGCAGTTCTTC. It yields the protein CASSKQGHSYNEQFF.

The chain uses TRBV9 and TRBJ2-2, with a possible D match to TRBD2 (6 bases). The CDR3 is 17 residues long. In germline, CDR1 is SGDLS, CDR2 YYNGEE. The V and J ends lost 1 base and 4 bases respectively, with 17 bases between them. In DNA, the CDR3 is TGTGCCAGCAGCGTATTCGGGGGTCCGGGGACCACCGGGGAGCTGTTTTTT. Translated, it gives CASSVFGGPGTTGELFF.

This chain links TRBV6-5 with TRBJ2-7; the D gene is possibly TRBD1 (5 bases). Germline V gene lookup returns CDR1 MNHEY and CDR2 SVGAGI. V was shortened by 0 bases and J by 3 bases, with 12 bases between the two germline ends. There are 15 residues in the CDR3. For the CDR3, the DNA is TGTGCCAGCAGTTACTCGAGAAGGGGATACTACGAGCAGTACTTC. Encoded protein: CASSYSRRGYYEQYF.

Turning to this clonotype: This may stem from a read error, because a much larger clone lies one nucleotide away. This CDR3 is CANSPGTSYPDTQYF. CDR3 bases: TGTGCCAACAGCCCCGGGACTAGCTATCCAGATACGCAGTATTTT. J is TRBJ2-3 and V is TRBV28; 9 bases are a match to TRBD2. The CDR3 totals 15 residues. V was clipped by 10 bases and J by 4 bases; unmatched bases: 12. Germline V lookup: CDR1 MDHEN, CDR2 SYDVKM.

This clonotype was seen ten or more times. The chain combines TRBV7-8 with TRBJ2-7, with 9 bases matching TRBD1. In germline, CDR1 is SGHVS, CDR2 FQNEAQ. The CDR3 spans 14 residues. Trimming at V came to 5 bases and at J to 5 bases, leaving 7 bases not matched to a gene. The CDR3 region is CASSHWTGEDEQYV. DNA of the CDR3: TGTGCCAGCAGCCACTGGACAGGGGAGGACGAGCAGTACGTC.

In its sample, this clonotype was seen many times. The CDR3 nucleotides are TGTGCCAGCACCTCCAGGAGACAGGGGTCCGATACGCAGTATTTT. This gives the protein CASTSRRQGSDTQYF. V and J are TRBV6-5 and TRBJ2-3; 8 bases match TRBD1. The junction had 12 bases not matched to a gene; V was cut back by 7 bases and J by 6 bases. This CDR3 is built from 15 residues. Germline values: CDR1 MNHEY, CDR2 SVGAGI.

This clonotype was counted between two and nine times. This rearrangement joins TRBV20-1 to TRBJ2-7; D gene ambiguous. This CDR3 region has 12 residues. V dropped 0 bases and J dropped 6 bases, with 9 bases sitting between them. Germline CDR1 reads DFQATT; CDR2 reads SNEGSKA (reference sequence). CDR3 region: CSAREGRGEQYF. CDR3 in DNA: TGCAGTGCTAGAGAAGGGCGCGGCGAGCAGTACTTC.

This clonotype was seen many times. The chain uses TRBV27 and TRBJ1-5, with D tentatively TRBD1 (5 bases). CDR3 length equals 15 residues. In germline, CDR1 is MNHEY, CDR2 SMNVEV (reference sequence). The ends were cut back, 3 bases at V and 2 bases at J, with 11 bases in the middle. Here the CDR3 DNA reads TGTGCCAGCAGTTTGGACAAACGGGGCAATCAGCCCCAGCATTTT. Its protein product is CASSLDKRGNQPQHF.

The table lists this clonotype with a count of one. CDR3 DNA sequence: TGTGCCAGCAGCTCAGACAGCTACCTAAACACTGAAGCTTTCTTT. Encoded protein: CASSSDSYLNTEAFF. The genes are TRBV6-4 and TRBJ1-1; TRBD1 might be the D (5 bases). Germline V gene data show CDR1 as MRHNA and CDR2 as SNTAGT. This CDR3 comprises 15 residues. Trimming stripped 6 bases from V and 2 bases from J, with 16 bases between.